The sequence of this T cell receptor (beta chain) was determined in a study of T cell repertoires in cytomegalovirus infection. Study in general: Matching HLA type and CMV infection were both indicated by public TCR beta signatures. Findings and limits, study-wide: Cumulative public TCR beta family frequency identified CMV carriers with the relevant HLA.

Via MiXCR, TCRdb re-called the reads, giving one row per CDR3 protein. The table has about 830,000 distinct CDR3 sequences, less than 35% seen once; the top ten hold around 12%. The CDR3 has 14 amino acids. Germline loops: CDR1 ENHRY, CDR2 SYGVKD. Trimming cost V 7 bases and J 7 bases; bases outside gene matches: 8. This clonotype was found once. Its antigen remains unidentified. The receptor's source is a human donor in good health (CMV status not recorded). Some clones in this sample may be carry-over from other donors' samples. V and J are TRBV10-3 and TRBJ2-1; 9 positions agree with TRBD2. The sequenced sample was cultured CD8+ T cells from PBMCs, obtained from culture after CMV antigen stimulation. The CDR3 nucleotides read TGTGCCATCATGGACGCGGGGGGGCTGAATGAGCAGTTCTTC. Translated, it gives CAIMDAGGLNEQFF.